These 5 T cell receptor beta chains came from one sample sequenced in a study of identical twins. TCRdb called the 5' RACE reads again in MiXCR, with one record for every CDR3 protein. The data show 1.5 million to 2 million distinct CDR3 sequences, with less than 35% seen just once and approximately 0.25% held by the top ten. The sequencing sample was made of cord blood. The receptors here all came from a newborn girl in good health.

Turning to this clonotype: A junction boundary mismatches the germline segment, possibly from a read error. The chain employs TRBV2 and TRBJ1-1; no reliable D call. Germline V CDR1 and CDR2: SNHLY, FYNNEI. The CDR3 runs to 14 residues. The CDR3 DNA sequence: TGTGCCAGCAGTGTTTCCACGGTGAACACTGCAGCTTTCTTT. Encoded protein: CASSVSTVNTAAFF.

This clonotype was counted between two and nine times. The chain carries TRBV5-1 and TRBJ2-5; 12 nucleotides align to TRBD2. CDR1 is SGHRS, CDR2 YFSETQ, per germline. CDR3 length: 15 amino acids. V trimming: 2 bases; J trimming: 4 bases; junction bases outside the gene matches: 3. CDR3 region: CASSFGLAGRETQYF. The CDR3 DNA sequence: TGCGCCAGCAGCTTTGGACTAGCGGGGAGAGAGACCCAGTACTTC.

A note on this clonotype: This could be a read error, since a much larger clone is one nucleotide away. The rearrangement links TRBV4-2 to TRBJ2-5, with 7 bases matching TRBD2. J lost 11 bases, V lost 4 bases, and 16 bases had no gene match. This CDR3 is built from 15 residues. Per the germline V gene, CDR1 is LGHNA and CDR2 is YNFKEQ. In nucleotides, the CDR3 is TGTGCCAGCAGCCTGTTCCGGCGGGGGTCCAATGAGCAGTACTTC. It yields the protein CASSLFRRGSNEQYF.

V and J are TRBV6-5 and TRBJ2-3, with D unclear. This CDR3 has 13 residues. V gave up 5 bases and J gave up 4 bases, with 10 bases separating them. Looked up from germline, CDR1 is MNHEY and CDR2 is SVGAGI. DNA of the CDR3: TGTGCCAGCAGTCGCGGCTTCGCAGATACGCAGTATTTT. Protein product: CASSRGFADTQYF.

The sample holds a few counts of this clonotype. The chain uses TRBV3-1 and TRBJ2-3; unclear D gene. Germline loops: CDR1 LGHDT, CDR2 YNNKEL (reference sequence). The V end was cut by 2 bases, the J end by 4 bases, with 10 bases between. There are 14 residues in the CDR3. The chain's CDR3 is CASSQPFRPDTQYF. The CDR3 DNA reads TGTGCCAGCAGCCAACCCTTTCGGCCAGATACGCAGTATTTT.